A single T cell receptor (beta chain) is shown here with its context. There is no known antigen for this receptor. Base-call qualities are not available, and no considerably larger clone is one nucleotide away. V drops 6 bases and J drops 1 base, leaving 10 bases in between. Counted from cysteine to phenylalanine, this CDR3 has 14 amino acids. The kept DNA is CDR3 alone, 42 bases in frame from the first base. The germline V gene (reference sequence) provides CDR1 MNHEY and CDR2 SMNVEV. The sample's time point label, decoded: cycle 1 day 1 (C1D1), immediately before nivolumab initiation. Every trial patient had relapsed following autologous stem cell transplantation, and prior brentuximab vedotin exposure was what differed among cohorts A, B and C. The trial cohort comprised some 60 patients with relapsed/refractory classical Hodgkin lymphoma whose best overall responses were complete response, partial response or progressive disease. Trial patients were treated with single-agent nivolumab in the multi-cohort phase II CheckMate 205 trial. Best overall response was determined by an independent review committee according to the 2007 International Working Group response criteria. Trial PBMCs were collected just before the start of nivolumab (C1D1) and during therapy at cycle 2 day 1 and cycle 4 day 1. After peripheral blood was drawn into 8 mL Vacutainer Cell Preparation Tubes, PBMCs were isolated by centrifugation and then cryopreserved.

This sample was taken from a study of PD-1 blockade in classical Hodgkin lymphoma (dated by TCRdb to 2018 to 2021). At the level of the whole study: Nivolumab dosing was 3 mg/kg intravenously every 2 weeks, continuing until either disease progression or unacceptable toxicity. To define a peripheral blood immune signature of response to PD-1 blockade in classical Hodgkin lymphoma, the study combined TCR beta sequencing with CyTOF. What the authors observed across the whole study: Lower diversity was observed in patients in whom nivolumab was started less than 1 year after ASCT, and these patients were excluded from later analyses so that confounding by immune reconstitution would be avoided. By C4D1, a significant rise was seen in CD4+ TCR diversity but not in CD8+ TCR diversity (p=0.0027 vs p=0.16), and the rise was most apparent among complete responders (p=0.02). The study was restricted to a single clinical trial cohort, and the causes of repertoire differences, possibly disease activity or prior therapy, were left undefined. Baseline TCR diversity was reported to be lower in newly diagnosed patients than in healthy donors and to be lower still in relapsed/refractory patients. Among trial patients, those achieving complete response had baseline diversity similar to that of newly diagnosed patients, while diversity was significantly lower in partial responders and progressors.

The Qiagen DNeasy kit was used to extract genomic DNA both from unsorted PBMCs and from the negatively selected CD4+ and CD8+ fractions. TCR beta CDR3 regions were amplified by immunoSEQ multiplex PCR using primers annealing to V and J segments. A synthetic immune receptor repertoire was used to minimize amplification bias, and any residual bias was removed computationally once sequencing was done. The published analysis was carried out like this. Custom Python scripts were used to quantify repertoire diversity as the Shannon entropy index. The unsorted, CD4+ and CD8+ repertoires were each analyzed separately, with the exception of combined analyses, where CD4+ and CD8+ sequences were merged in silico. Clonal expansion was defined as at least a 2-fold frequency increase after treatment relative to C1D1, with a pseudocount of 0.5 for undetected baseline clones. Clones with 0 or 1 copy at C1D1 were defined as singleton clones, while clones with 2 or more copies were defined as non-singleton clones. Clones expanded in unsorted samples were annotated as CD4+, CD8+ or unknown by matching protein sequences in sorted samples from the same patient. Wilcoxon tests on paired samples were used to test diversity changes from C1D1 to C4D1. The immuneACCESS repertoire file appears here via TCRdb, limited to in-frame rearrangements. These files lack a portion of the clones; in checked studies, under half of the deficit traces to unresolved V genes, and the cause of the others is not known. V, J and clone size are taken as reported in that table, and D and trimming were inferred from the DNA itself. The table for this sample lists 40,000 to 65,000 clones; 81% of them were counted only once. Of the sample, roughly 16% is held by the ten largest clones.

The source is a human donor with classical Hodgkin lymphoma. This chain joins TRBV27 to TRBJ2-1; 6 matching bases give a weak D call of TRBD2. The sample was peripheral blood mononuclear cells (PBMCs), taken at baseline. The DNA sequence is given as TGTGCCAGCAGCTTAGCGGCATCCTACAATGAGCAGTTCTTC. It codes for CASSLAASYNEQFF.